The source of this TCR beta chain is a study of T cell responses to AZD1222 COVID-19 vaccine. TCRdb's table, derived via immunoSEQ multiplex PCR, lists solely in-frame clones and lacks some. The sample lists 70,000 to 95,000 clones; 85% to 90% were seen once. A note on this clone: Other DNA sequences in this sample translate to the same CDR3.

The V gene's germline CDR1 is GTSNPN and CDR2 SVGIG (reference sequence). With 0 bases removed from V and 6 bases from J, the gap between germline ends came to 9 bases. The CDR3 extends over 13 amino acids. The chain has TRBV30 and TRBJ1-5; D is possibly TRBD1 (5 bases). This clonotype was obtained from an adult who received the AZD1222 COVID-19 vaccine. The material sequenced was peripheral blood, taken 28 days after the second AZD1222 dose. This chain's CDR3 is CAWSVQGGQPQHF. The CDR3 DNA reads as TGTGCCTGGAGTGTCCAGGGAGGTCAGCCCCAGCATTTT.